Below, 4 T cell receptor beta chains from the same sample are listed, as sequenced in a study of human T cells and chemical hapten exposure. From the RACE reads, TCRdb called clonotypes with MiXCR, one entry per CDR3 protein. The sample includes some 96,000 distinct CDR3 sequences, 25% to 35% of them seen just once. Specified time point: patch test 3, about 24 weeks after DPC sensitization. The treatment denotes: therapeutic diphenylcyclopropenone sensitization with weekly scalp DPC. Specimen: whole blood, collected in connection with sensitization to the hapten diphenylcyclopropenone (DPC). Receptors were obtained from a man between 35 and 55 years old with alopecia areata. Some clones in this sample may be carry-over from other donors' samples.

The count of this clonotype is one. The CDR3 DNA reads TGTGCCAGCAGTCCTGGGACTAGCGTCAACTACGAGCAGTACTTC. It codes for CASSPGTSVNYEQYF. This rearrangement joins TRBV28 to TRBJ2-7, with TRBD2 matching 10 bases. Germline-derived CDR1 and CDR2 are MDHEN and SYDVKM. The ends lost 5 bases at V and 3 bases at J; junction bases unmatched: 7. CDR3 length equals 15 residues.

This clonotype was detected ten times or more. The gene calls are TRBV7-9 and TRBJ2-5; 8 nucleotides agree with TRBD2. The CDR3 runs 12 residues. V was clipped by 6 bases and J by 10 bases; unmatched bases: 7. The germline gives CDR1 SEHNR, CDR2 FQNEAQ (reference sequence). The CDR3 is CASRPNGGDQYF. CDR3 bases: TGTGCCAGCAGACCCAACGGGGGGGACCAGTACTTC.

At least ten counts were recorded for this clonotype. The CDR3 here is CASSPEGNIQYF. DNA for the CDR3: TGTGCCAGCTCACCGGAGGGAAACATTCAGTACTTC. The chain links TRBV18 to TRBJ2-4, with D perhaps matching TRBD2 (6 bases). The CDR3 spans 12 residues. Germline CDR1 reads KGHSH; CDR2 reads LQKENI. The ends were cut back, 3 bases at V and 6 bases at J, with 6 bases in the middle.

V is TRBV20-1 and J is TRBJ2-1; D is possibly TRBD2 (6 bases). CDR3 length: 14 amino acids. CDR1 and CDR2 from the germline V gene are DFQATT and SNEGSKA (reference sequence). The V end lost 0 bases, the J end lost 8 bases, and 14 bases lay between the germline ends. DNA for the CDR3: TGCAGTGCTAGAGATTCAGCGGGTCGGTATGAGCAGTTCTTC. Amino acids: CSARDSAGRYEQFF.